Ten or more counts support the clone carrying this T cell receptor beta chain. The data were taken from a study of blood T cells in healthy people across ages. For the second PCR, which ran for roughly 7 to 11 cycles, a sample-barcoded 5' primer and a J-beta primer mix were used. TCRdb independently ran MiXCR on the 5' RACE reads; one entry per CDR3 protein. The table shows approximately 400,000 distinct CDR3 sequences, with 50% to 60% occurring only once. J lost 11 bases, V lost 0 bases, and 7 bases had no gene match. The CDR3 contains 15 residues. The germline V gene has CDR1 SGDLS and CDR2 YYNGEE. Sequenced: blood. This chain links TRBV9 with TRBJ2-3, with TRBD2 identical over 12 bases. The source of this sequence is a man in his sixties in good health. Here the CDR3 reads CASSVAETSGGRQYF. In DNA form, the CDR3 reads TGTGCCAGCAGCGTAGCAGAAACTAGCGGGGGGAGGCAGTATTTT.